The 13 T cell receptor beta chains in this list originate from one sample, sequenced in a study of technical replicates of blood from a few donors. Method: immunoSEQ multiplex PCR; TCRdb's copy keeps in-frame clones and lacks some. The sample carries 74,000 or so clones, just over 90% recorded once. The source material was T cells isolated from PBMCs. The receptors come from a human donor in good health.

The rearrangement uses TRBV11-2 and TRBJ2-5; 8 bases map to TRBD1. The CDR3 is 17 residues long. V gave up 5 bases and J gave up 5 bases; unmatched junction bases: 16. Per the germline V gene, CDR1 is SGHAT and CDR2 is FQNNGV. In nucleotides, the CDR3 is TGTGCCAGCAGCCTCCCGGACAGGGTGCCACCCGGCGAGACCCAGTACTTC. This sequence encodes CASSLPDRVPPGETQYF.

The chain is built from TRBV28 and TRBJ2-5; 11 nucleotides agree with TRBD2. The CDR3 is made up of 16 amino acids. V shed 3 bases, J shed 2 bases, and the junction held 5 bases outside the gene matches. The germline CDR1 and CDR2 sequences are MDHEN and SYDVKM. The CDR3 region is CASSLRTSGPQETQYF. Written as DNA, the CDR3 is TGTGCCAGCAGTTTGAGGACTAGCGGGCCACAAGAGACCCAGTACTTC.

V usage is TRBV6-1 and J usage is TRBJ1-1; 9 bases line up with TRBD1. The CDR3 spans 13 residues. Trimming at V came to 7 bases and at J to 1 base, leaving 1 base not matched to a gene. Germline-derived CDR1 and CDR2 are MNHNS and SASEGT. The CDR3 DNA sequence: TGTGCCAGCACGGGACAGGGGAACACTGAAGCTTTCTTT. As protein: CASTGQGNTEAFF.

This sequence joins TRBV7-9 and TRBJ2-1, with 11 bases that match TRBD2. V was pared by 5 bases and J by 8 bases, with 5 bases of the junction left unmatched. Germline-derived CDR1 and CDR2 are SEHNR and FQNEAQ (reference sequence). The CDR3 spans 14 residues. For the CDR3, the DNA is TGTGCCAGCAGCACTAGCGGGAGTTTCGATGAGCAGTTCTTC. Residues: CASSTSGSFDEQFF.

V gene TRBV5-6 combines with J gene TRBJ2-7, with D unresolved. The CDR3 covers 14 residues. Between the trimmed V and J ends, which lost 2 bases and 4 bases, there was a span of 13 bases. The V gene's germline CDR1 is SGHDT and CDR2 YYEEEE. The DNA of the CDR3 is TGTGCCAGCAGCTTCCGAGTAGCCTCTTACGAGCAGTACTTC. Encoded protein: CASSFRVASYEQYF.

The rearrangement joins TRBV28 to TRBJ2-1; 11 nucleotides line up with TRBD2. Germline V gene data show CDR1 as MDHEN and CDR2 as SYDVKM. Trimming took 6 bases from V and 5 from J; bases not matched to a gene: 9. This CDR3 is 16 amino acids long. CDR3 residues: CASRPAGLADNNEQFF. The CDR3 DNA is TGTGCCAGCAGACCTGCGGGACTAGCGGACAACAATGAGCAGTTCTTC.

This clone appeared once. The chain carries TRBV2 and TRBJ1-5; TRBD1 matches at 9 bases. The CDR3 extends over 13 amino acids. CDR1 SNHLY and CDR2 FYNNEI come from the germline V gene. The junction had 5 bases not matched to a gene; V was cut back by 6 bases and J by 8 bases. The DNA for the CDR3 is TGTGCCAGCAGCTGGACAGGGGATGAGCCCCAGCATTTT. Translated, it gives CASSWTGDEPQHF.

This clone was detected once. The chain carries TRBV18 and TRBJ1-4; 8 bases fit TRBD1. V dropped 0 bases and J dropped 6; count of bases not matched to a gene: 6. CDR3 size: 16 residues. The germline CDR1 and CDR2 sequences are KGHSH and LQKENI. The CDR3 DNA reads TGTGCCAGCTCACCACCCACAGGGGGACGTGATGAAAAACTGTTTTTT. Amino acid sequence: CASSPPTGGRDEKLFF.

The V and J genes are TRBV5-1 and TRBJ2-1; 9 nucleotides line up with TRBD1. The germline V gene encodes CDR1 SGHRS and CDR2 YFSETQ. V lost 4 bases to trimming and J lost 0 bases; unmatched junction nucleotides: 5. The CDR3 totals 16 residues. This chain's CDR3 is CASSVGTGSSYNEQFF. For the CDR3, the DNA is TGCGCCAGCAGCGTTGGGACAGGGAGCTCCTACAATGAGCAGTTCTTC.

The rearrangement joins TRBV2 to TRBJ1-6; no definite D call. The length of the CDR3 is 14 residues. Trimming cost V 6 bases and J 5 bases, with 11 bases left between them. Germline V lookup: CDR1 SNHLY, CDR2 FYNNEI. The CDR3: CASRVREDNSPLHF. Written as DNA, the CDR3 is TGTGCCAGCAGAGTCCGGGAGGATAATTCACCCCTCCACTTT.

This chain uses TRBV7-7 with TRBJ2-7; D possibly corresponds to TRBD2 (5 bases). V lost 2 bases and J lost 3, with 14 bases in between. The CDR3 contains 15 residues. Germline CDR1 reads SSHAT; CDR2 reads FNYEAQ (reference sequence). In DNA form, the CDR3 reads TGTGCCAGCAGCTTACAAACCGGGATGATCTACGAGCAGTACTTC. As protein: CASSLQTGMIYEQYF.

This chain uses TRBV9 with TRBJ2-6, with D maybe TRBD2 (6 bases). Trimming removed 0 bases from V and 2 bases from J, with 9 bases in between. This CDR3 comprises 16 residues. Germline CDR1 reads SGDLS; CDR2 reads YYNGEE. CDR3 loop: CASSVAGGAGANVLTF. The CDR3 region has the DNA TGTGCCAGCAGCGTAGCTGGAGGGGCTGGGGCCAACGTCCTGACTTTC.

This clone was seen only a few times. The chain recombines TRBV28 with TRBJ1-1; no firm D call. Germline lookup yields CDR1 MDHEN and CDR2 SYDVKM. Trimming shortened V by 6 bases and J by 3 bases, and 8 bases separated the two germline ends. The CDR3 extends over 12 amino acids. CDR3 in amino acids: CASRGRYTEAFF. The CDR3 DNA follows: TGTGCCAGCAGGGGCAGGTACACTGAAGCTTTCTTT.